This T cell receptor beta chain was profiled in a study of immune cell composition in non-small cell lung cancer. The CDR3 sequence is 15 residues long. In germline, CDR1 is SGHTA, CDR2 FQGNSA. The J segment lost 3 bases and the V segment lost 4 bases, leaving 7 bases of the junction unmatched. The table lists this clone with a count of one. Here immunoSEQ multiplex PCR was the method, and the copy in TCRdb shows in-frame clones only, minus some. The repertoire holds 2,000 to 2,500 clones, roughly 78% seen once, with 9.7% in the top ten. The sample comprised lung tumor tissue. The source of this sequence is a human donor with non-small cell lung cancer. The V and J genes are TRBV7-2 and TRBJ2-7, with 9 bases fitting TRBD1. Here the CDR3 reads CASSSGQGQIYEQYF. The CDR3 nucleotides read TGTGCCAGCAGCTCCGGACAGGGGCAAATCTACGAGCAGTACTTC.